Listed below are T cell receptor beta chains from one sample, sequenced in a study of Graves' ophthalmopathy and Graves' hyperthyroidism. TCRdb redid the calling of the multiplex PCR reads with MiXCR, one entry per CDR3 protein. The sample holds 600,000 to 700,000 distinct CDR3 sequences, 35% to 45% seen once. The sequencing input was peripheral blood. These receptor sequences come from an adult man with Graves' ophthalmopathy. Both conserved end residues are part of each CDR3. The D gene is left open where the match is weak. Only part of the rows carry a size: once, few, many, or a class if the clone is expanded.

size: many
J: TRBJ1-1
D: TRBD1
V: TRBV7-9
DNA: TGTGCCAGCAGCTACGGACAGGGATGGACTGAAGCTTTCTTT
CDR3: CASSYGQGWTEAFF

size: many
J: TRBJ2-7
D: TRBD2
V: TRBV16
DNA: TGTGCCAGCAGCCCGCCCCTAGCGGGGGGCTACGAGCAGTACTTC
CDR3: CASSPPLAGGYEQYF

size: few
J: TRBJ2-7
D: TRBD2
V: TRBV5-8
DNA: TGTGCCAGCAGGGTGACTAGCACCTACGAGCAGTACTTC
CDR3: CASRVTSTYEQYF

size: .
J: TRBJ1-1
D: TRBD1
V: TRBV10-2
DNA: TGCGCCAGCAGTACCAGGACAGGGTTAATCACTGAAGCTTTCTTT
CDR3: CASSTRTGLITEAFF

size: many
J: TRBJ2-6
D: .
V: TRBV12-3/TRBV12-4
DNA: TGTGCCAGCAGCCCGGTCTCTGGGGCCAACGTCCTGACTTTC
CDR3: CASSPVSGANVLTF

size: many
J: TRBJ2-5
D: .
V: TRBV4-3
DNA: TGCGCCAGCAGCCAGTCCAGGGAAGAGACCCAGTACTTC
CDR3: CASSQSREETQYF

size: .
J: TRBJ2-7
D: .
V: TRBV10-2
DNA: TGCGCCAGCAGCTCCGGGACAGCGGGGCACGAGCAGTACTTC
CDR3: CASSSGTAGHEQYF

size: .
J: TRBJ2-7
D: TRBD2
V: TRBV10-2
DNA: TGCGCCAGCAGGGGACTAGCGGGACTGTCCGAGCAGTACTTC
CDR3: CASRGLAGLSEQYF

size: once
J: TRBJ2-2
D: .
V: TRBV7-3
DNA: TGTACCAGCAGCTCTCTGGAGGGTTTGGGGCTAGCCGGCGGGGAGCTGTTTTTT
CDR3: CTSSSLEGLGLAGGELFF

size: .
J: TRBJ1-5
D: .
V: TRBV12-3/TRBV12-4
DNA: TGTGCCAGCAGGACCAGTACAGCTCAGCCCCAGCATTTT
CDR3: CASRTSTAQPQHF

size: .
J: TRBJ2-6
D: TRBD1
V: TRBV25-1
DNA: TGTGCCAGCAGCCGACGCAGGGGGAACACCGGGGCCAACGTCCTGACTTTC
CDR3: CASSRRRGNTGANVLTF

size: few
J: TRBJ2-2
D: .
V: TRBV4-1
DNA: TGCGCCAGCAGTCGAGGGGAGACGAACACCGGGGAGCTGTTTTTT
CDR3: CASSRGETNTGELFF

size: many
J: TRBJ1-1
D: .
V: TRBV12-3/TRBV12-4
DNA: TGTGCCAGCAGTTTTCCGGGAATCACTGAAGCTTTCTTT
CDR3: CASSFPGITEAFF

size: few
J: TRBJ2-5
D: TRBD1
V: TRBV7-3
DNA: TGTGCCAGCAGCCTGGGGACAGGGGGCAAAGAGACCCAGTACTTC
CDR3: CASSLGTGGKETQYF

size: .
J: TRBJ2-2
D: TRBD2
V: TRBV24-1
DNA: TGTGCCTGGAGCCCAAATCGGATAGCGGGAGTAGGGACCGGGGAGCTGTTTTTT
CDR3: CAWSPNRIAGVGTGELFF

size: .
J: TRBJ2-5
D: TRBD2
V: TRBV7-9
DNA: TGTGCCAGCAGCGGGCGCGGGGGGCGAGAGACCCAGTACTTC
CDR3: CASSGRGGRETQYF

size: .
J: TRBJ1-3
D: TRBD1
V: TRBV25-1
DNA: TGTGCCAGCAGCCCGGACAGGGGGCGAGGAAACACCATATATTTT
CDR3: CASSPDRGRGNTIYF

size: .
J: TRBJ2-7
D: .
V: TRBV9
DNA: TGTGCCAGCAGCGGGTGGTTGGGCAGGAGGTACGAGCAGTACTTC
CDR3: CASSGWLGRRYEQYF

size: .
J: TRBJ2-1
D: .
V: TRBV10-2
DNA: TGCGCCAGCAGTGAGGACGGGCGCTTAGAGCAGTTCTTC
CDR3: CASSEDGRLEQFF

size: .
J: TRBJ2-7
D: .
V: TRBV24-1
DNA: TGTGCCACCAGTGAAGCGCCCACCTACGAGCAGTACTTC
CDR3: CATSEAPTYEQYF

size: many
J: TRBJ2-2
D: TRBD2
V: TRBV7-6
DNA: TGTGCCAGCAGAAGTCTAGCGGGGTCCACCGGGGAGCTGTTTTTT
CDR3: CASRSLAGSTGELFF

size: .
J: TRBJ2-7
D: .
V: TRBV6-1
DNA: TGTGCCAGCAGTGAAGAGATACAGCGTGAGCAGTACTTC
CDR3: CASSEEIQREQYF

size: many
J: TRBJ1-4
D: .
V: TRBV7-6
DNA: TGTGCCAGCAGCCCCGGTTTATTCTCGAAAGGGACGGAGAAACTGTTTTTT
CDR3: CASSPGLFSKGTEKLFF

size: many
J: TRBJ1-6
D: .
V: TRBV20-1
DNA: TGCAGTGCTAAAAGTACAACGGCTTATTCACCCCTCCACTTT
CDR3: CSAKSTTAYSPLHF

size: few
J: TRBJ2-5
D: .
V: TRBV18
DNA: TGTGCCAGCTCACCACTAGGGGAAGAGACCCAGTACTTC
CDR3: CASSPLGEETQYF

size: .
J: TRBJ2-7
D: .
V: TRBV9
DNA: TGTGCCATCAGCGCGGGACGGAGGGACTCAATCTACGAGCAGTACTTC
CDR3: CAISAGRRDSIYEQYF

size: .
J: TRBJ2-2
D: TRBD1
V: TRBV5-1
DNA: TGCGCCAGCAGTACGGGACAGGGAAACACCAGGGAGCTGTTTTTT
CDR3: CASSTGQGNTRELFF

size: many
J: TRBJ2-7
D: TRBD1
V: TRBV24-1
DNA: TGTGCCACCGGTGATCCCCGGGACAGTGGCTACGAGCAGTACTTC
CDR3: CATGDPRDSGYEQYF

size: few
J: TRBJ2-3
D: .
V: TRBV2
DNA: TGTGCCAGCCATACCCGGCGGGGAGATACGCAGTATTTT
CDR3: CASHTRRGDTQYF

size: few
J: TRBJ2-7
D: TRBD1
V: TRBV19
DNA: TGTGCCAGTAGTATAGATCGGGACAGGGAGCAGTACTTC
CDR3: CASSIDRDREQYF

size: .
J: TRBJ1-1
D: .
V: TRBV29-1
DNA: TGCAGCTTAGGGCGTCAGACCACTGAAGCTTTCTTT
CDR3: CSLGRQTTEAFF